This T cell receptor (beta chain) was retrieved from a study of cytomegalovirus exposure and HLA in healthy donors (TCRdb year 2017). For the wider study: An earlier analysis of some 600 of the donors reported 276 Gb of sequence data and some 110 million unique TCR beta sequences obtained from some 170 million T cells. An early release that covered 500 to 800 HLA-typed donors contained around 330 gigabases of sequencing data and about 93 million unique TCR sequences. Both class I and class II loci were covered by HLA typing, at four-digit resolution. To decide whether each TCR beta V gene segment behaved as functional or pseudogenic, an earlier analysis of some 600 of the donors relied on high-throughput TCR beta sequencing. The study aimed to test whether cataloging public T cell receptors could reveal signatures of past pathogen exposure. To predict cytomegalovirus infection status, the study brought together high-throughput TCR immunosequencing, statistical association of individual TCRs with disease status, and machine learning. All discovery cohort repertoires had been generated on a single sequencing platform. In a later analysis, previously published TCR beta repertoires from 500 to 750 donors were re-analyzed and high-resolution HLA genotyping was added so that TCR occurrence patterns could be studied. In addition to the first cohort of 650 to 750 subjects, a separate validation cohort of around 110 different subjects was used. Of the roughly 400 genotyped donors, 81% fell in the genetic ancestry cluster associated with self-reported Caucasian donors. A few DR-DQ haplotypes were treated as single units for association and clustering because of strong linkage in the cohort. A later genetic analysis used genome-wide SNP genotypes for about 60% of the roughly 700 donors, treating that subset as a discovery cohort. Donor age, sex, ethnicity and CMV serostatus were collected together with the repertoire data. Rather than drawing on any new phenotypic data, the later analysis identified candidate immune exposures from TCR beta sequences and the way those sequences occurred across donors. Typing coverage varied by locus: roughly 620-640 donors for A, B, C, DRB1 and DQB1; roughly 520 for DQA1; some 610 for DPA1; around 450 for DPB1. On average, about 240,000 unique TCR beta nucleotide sequences were sequenced per donor among several hundred genotyped donors of the cohort, with around 19% of those sequences being non-productive. The T cell repertoires of around 730 subjects were profiled by immunosequencing and related to cytomegalovirus serostatus. Beyond this particular receptor, the publication reports: Correlated functional status among segregating V segments might be attributable to linkage disequilibrium, but an unknown experimental factor could not be ruled out. A further reported finding was that TCR beta sequences accurately predicted the HLA-A and HLA-B alleles for most subjects in the first cohort. The earlier analysis of about 600 of the donors excluded 15 to 20 rarely observed V segments, including chromosome 9 orphons, because counts were too low. Only TCR beta chains were sequenced in this cohort, and the absence of alpha or paired-chain data limited detectable features. A cluster of highly shared sequence variants was judged likely to represent a technical artifact of the sequencing pipeline. Because HLA typing was missing for some donors at each locus, association tests included only the typed subset. Cytomegalovirus status was reported to be diagnosed by the classifier with high specificity and sensitivity in both the original and validation cohorts. Specific HLA alleles were associated with 15,000 to 20,000 TCR beta sequences at a false discovery rate of 0.05 in a later analysis. An association between a missense DCLRE1C variant and V-gene and J-gene trimming of TCR beta chains was found in a later genetic analysis and replicated in an independent cohort. It was suggested by the authors that the approach could potentially be generalized to other disease states and immunological phenotypes. CMV serostatus was the only immune exposure information available for the cohort. While some public TCRs were present in many individuals, most TCR sequences turned up only very rarely across donors. In a later analysis, HLA-associated TCR beta chains showed more clonal expansion and lower generation probabilities than non-associated chains that were equally common. The presence/absence analyses assumed that sequencing depth was roughly uniform across donors, and that assumption may not be true. According to a later analysis, most CMV-associated TCR beta chains appeared to be HLA-restricted, and the HLA associations seemed to be driven largely by CMV exposure. Assigning TCR associations to individual alleles was difficult when HLA alleles, especially DR and DQ, strongly co-occurred. A later genetic analysis reported fewer N-insertions in productive TCRs among donors in an Asian-associated ancestry cluster than the roughly 650-donor mean. In a later analysis, the rate of TCR association differed among HLA loci, with DRB1 alleles having the most associated TCRs and HLA-C alleles having the fewest. The study gave a list of some 150 TCR beta chains associated with cytomegalovirus. In an earlier analysis of roughly 560 of the donors, most TCR beta V segments were observed in productive rearrangements about 87% or about 30% of the time, broadly matching IMGT annotations. According to a later analysis, parvovirus B19, influenza, CMV and Epstein-Barr virus appeared linked to several top co-occurrence clusters. Some IMGT-functional V segments, including TRBV6-2 and TRBV6-3, could not be told apart with the 87-base-pair reads, so those segments were excluded. A few of the identified cytomegalovirus-associated TCR beta chains were confirmed in vitro to be specific for cytomegalovirus antigens.

About this clone itself: This receptor's antigen is unknown. There are no base qualities to consult, and no much larger clone falls within one base.

Receptor libraries were prepared by the immunoSEQ multiplex PCR assay. For the multiplex PCR, a mixture combining 60 forward primers for TCR Vbeta segments and 13 reverse primers for TCR Jbeta segments was used. A multiplex PCR assay on genomic DNA amplified the CDR3 region of rearranged TCR beta genes. The Illumina HiSeq System was used to sequence the amplified TCR beta libraries as 87-base-pair reads. The authors' pipeline ran thus. A later analysis counted around 72 million unique TCR beta chains across the 550 to 700 repertoires, and 9 million to 14 million of these chains were shared by at least two donors. A nearest-neighbor algorithm error-corrected the raw reads and collapsed the reads into unique sequences, merging closely related sequences to remove PCR and sequencing errors. CDR3 sequences were aligned to IMGT reference sequences to assign V, D and J gene segments. For a sequence to be retained, a match of at least six nucleotides was required to both a V gene segment and a J gene segment. A rearrangement counted as productive if the CDR3 had no stop codons and remained in frame with V and J, and every other rearrangement counted as non-productive. CDR3 was defined according to IMGT convention as the region running from the second conserved V-encoded cysteine to the conserved J-encoded phenylalanine. The earlier analysis of around 640 of the donors excluded sequences that lacked an unambiguous match to a single V gene segment. An earlier analysis of a few hundred of the donors classified V segments as functional when productive rearrangements were above 56.7% and as segregating when the standard deviation between donors was above 5%. A statistical classification framework was built to diagnose cytomegalovirus status from the catalog of TCR beta chain sequences. A later analysis assigned V and J genes by comparing TCR nucleotide sequences with IMGT/GENE-DB human TR gene sequences. A later analysis assigned CDR3 sequences and most-parsimonious VDJ recombination scenarios with the TCRdist pipeline. In a later analysis, each TCR beta chain was defined by its CDR3 amino acid sequence together with its V-gene family, and reads without a unique V-gene family were excluded. As a way to deal with suspected cross-contamination and a sequencing artifact, a later analysis dropped 592 nucleotide sequences that were highly shared and had low generation probability. For each public chain, a later analysis derived a clonal expansion index from normalized ranks of inferred template counts within each repertoire. Generation probabilities in a later analysis came from a VDJ recombination model fitted to out-of-frame rearrangements, and those results were checked against IGoR. Hypergeometric tests were used in a later analysis to score TCR-TCR, TCR-HLA and TCR-CMV co-occurrence, with a repertoire-size bias correction applied to the TCR pairs. False discovery rates were estimated in a later analysis by permuting HLA or CMV assignments 20 times. In a later analysis, co-occurring TCRs were grouped using DBSCAN, and TCRdist sequence similarity was added for clustering within HLA-allele-positive subsets. Repertoires with fewer than 30,000 or more than 120,000 public chains were left out of co-occurrence clustering, as were several repertoires with anomalous nucleotide sharing. TCRdb took over this immuneACCESS table, retaining in-frame rearrangements with V and J assigned. Such tables are incomplete; in checked studies, under half of the missing clones stem from an unresolved V gene, and the remainder is unexplained. V and J calls and clone size are copied from that table; D and trimming were computed from the DNA. The sample data list more than 150,000 clones, and approximately 88% of these were observed just once. Around 0.37% of the sample comes from the top ten.

In total, roughly 670 healthy bone marrow donors made up the cohort. At the time of sampling, every cohort member was nominally healthy, though immune exposures that went unrecorded were likely present. The donor was CMV seronegative and belonged to the group of around 400 seronegative cohort members. Each donor provided a peripheral blood sample, and peripheral blood mononuclear cells were used for TCR beta sequencing. The Qiagen DNeasy Blood Extraction Kit was used to extract genomic DNA from the blood cell samples. The CDR3 covers 15 residues, taking in both the cysteine and the phenylalanine. The entry retains the CDR3 DNA only, 45 bases that are in frame from base 1. CDR1 and CDR2 are drawn from the germline V gene: SGHRS, YFSETQ. The junction shows trimming of 2 bases on V and 0 bases on J, plus 12 bases between the germline ends.

The TCR sequence derives from a boy aged 2-9 years in good health and CMV-seronegative. The rearrangement joined TRBV5-1 to TRBJ2-7, with the identity of the D gene unclear. The sample consisted of PBMCs. CDR3 region: CASSFGSAPSYEQYF. The DNA reads TGCGCCAGCAGCTTCGGGTCGGCACCCTCCTACGAGCAGTACTTC.